Shown below are 32 T cell receptor beta chains from a single sample sequenced in a study of blood T cell repertoires in COVID-19. Here immunoSEQ multiplex PCR was the method, and the copy in TCRdb shows in-frame clones only, minus some. The table lists some 87,000 clones, about 76% of them singletons, with less than 20% in the top ten. Material: peripheral blood. These receptors were collected from a woman of 80 years or more with active or convalescent COVID-19.

As DNA, the CDR3 is TGTGCCACGGGGGGCAGGGTAAATAGCAATCAGCCCCAGCATTTT. It is translated as CATGGRVNSNQPQHF. The chain employs TRBV10-3 and TRBJ1-5; maybe TRBD1 (6 bases). Germline CDR1 is ENHRY and CDR2 is SYGVKD. The CDR3 sequence is 15 residues long. Deletions cut 10 bases from V and 0 bases from J, with 16 bases between.

The rearrangement uses TRBV19 and TRBJ2-1; TRBD2 aligns across 11 bases. Germline V gene sequence: CDR1 LNHDA, CDR2 SQIVND (reference sequence). The CDR3 loop spans 17 amino acids. J lost 7 bases, V lost 4 bases, and 12 bases had no gene match. CDR3: CASSTPVASGGSNEQFF. CDR3 DNA sequence: TGTGCCAGTAGTACCCCAGTGGCTAGCGGGGGGAGTAATGAGCAGTTCTTC.

The chain is built from TRBV2 and TRBJ1-5; the D gene is possibly TRBD1 (5 bases). V lost 6 bases to trimming and J lost 1 base, with 10 bases between them. The CDR3 totals 14 residues. Germline CDR1 reads SNHLY; CDR2 reads FYNNEI. In DNA form, the CDR3 reads TGTGCCAGCAGGAAGACAGAGAGCAATCAGCCCCAGCATTTT. Protein sequence: CASRKTESNQPQHF.

This chain connects TRBV30 to TRBJ1-1; maybe TRBD1 (6 bases). The length of the CDR3 is 13 residues. Trimming pared 2 bases from V and 5 bases from J, leaving 12 bases between. CDR1 is GTSNPN, CDR2 SVGIG, per germline (reference sequence). The CDR3 DNA follows: TGTGCCTGGAGTTTTGGGGGCAGGACTGAAGCTTTCTTT. It specifies CAWSFGGRTEAFF.

This clone was picked up a small number of times. The chain joins TRBV7-2 to TRBJ1-1; perhaps TRBD1 as D (6 bases). V was trimmed by 5 bases and J by 7 bases, leaving 14 bases between them. The CDR3 extends over 13 amino acids. Germline loops: CDR1 SGHTA, CDR2 FQGNSA. The CDR3 loop reads CASSARWGLEAFF. The CDR3 DNA sequence: TGTGCCAGCAGCGCCCGTTGGGGGCTTGAAGCTTTCTTT.

The V and J genes are TRBV7-8 and TRBJ2-7; the match to TRBD1 covers 12 bases. The V gene's germline CDR1 is SGHVS and CDR2 FQNEAQ. The V gene end was trimmed by 5 bases and the J gene end by 7 bases; junction bases not matched to a gene: 9. The CDR3 extends over 15 amino acids. In DNA form, the CDR3 reads TGTGCCAGCAGCGCCCGGGACAGGGGGCATAGTGAGCAGTACTTC. Translating it yields CASSARDRGHSEQYF.

The gene calls are TRBV18 and TRBJ1-2; a possible D gene is TRBD1 (6 bases). The germline gives CDR1 KGHSH, CDR2 LQKENI. This CDR3 has 13 residues. V lost 2 bases, J lost 8 bases, and 12 bases lay in between. CDR3 in DNA: TGTGCCAGCTCACCAGGGGGGGCTTGGGGCTACACCTTC. Protein sequence: CASSPGGAWGYTF.

V and J are TRBV3-1 (or the pseudogene TRBV3-2) and TRBJ2-1, with D possibly TRBD1 on 6 matching bases. This CDR3 is built from 13 residues. Trimming stripped 0 bases from V and 6 bases from J, with 6 bases between. CDR1 is LGHDT, CDR2 YNNKEL, per germline (reference sequence). CDR3 amino acids: CASSQDRGNEQFF. The CDR3 DNA reads as TGTGCCAGCAGCCAAGACAGGGGCAATGAGCAGTTCTTC.

This clone was seen a few times. CDR3: CASSLAGQGRDGYTF. As DNA, the CDR3 is TGTGCCAGCAGCTTGGCGGGACAGGGTCGGGATGGCTACACCTTC. The rearrangement links TRBV5-4 to TRBJ1-2, with 9 bases fitting TRBD1. Unmatched junction bases numbered 6, after V lost 0 bases and J lost 6 bases. Per the germline V gene, CDR1 is SGHNT and CDR2 is YYREEE (reference sequence). This CDR3 has 15 residues.

The rearrangement joins TRBV9 to TRBJ2-7; D is perhaps TRBD2 (5 bases). The CDR3 length is 14 residues. The V and J ends lost 0 bases and 3 bases respectively, with 10 bases between them. Germline lookup yields CDR1 SGDLS and CDR2 YYNGEE. CDR3 in DNA: TGTGCCAGCAGCGTAGCCTTCGGGAACTACGAGCAGTACTTC. Protein sequence: CASSVAFGNYEQYF. The full variable domain, its missing parts supplied by reference TRBV9 and TRBJ2-7, is DSGVTQTPKHLITATGQRVTLRCSPRSGDLSVYWYQQSLDQGLQFLIQYYNGEERAKGNILERFSAQQFPDLHSELNLSSLELGDSALYFCASSVAFGNYEQYFGPGTRLTVT.

This clone was picked up a small number of times. The same CDR3 arises from other DNA sequences in this sample as well. V is TRBV28 and J is TRBJ2-5; the match to TRBD2 covers 8 bases. The CDR3 has 13 amino acids. Germline V lookup: CDR1 MDHEN, CDR2 SYDVKM. V gave up 3 bases and J gave up 3 bases; unmatched junction bases: 0. The CDR3 DNA is TGTGCCAGCAGTTTCGGGGGGGAAGAGACCCAGTACTTC. It encodes CASSFGGEETQYF.

V gene TRBV30 combines with J gene TRBJ1-2; 7 nucleotides align to TRBD1. From germline, CDR1 is GTSNPN and CDR2 SVGIG (reference sequence). The J segment lost 4 bases and the V segment lost 1 base, leaving 9 bases of the junction unmatched. The CDR3 sequence is 15 residues long. Here the CDR3 DNA reads TGTGCCTGGAGTGCCGCGGACAGGTATAGCTATGGCTACACCTTC. Translation gives CAWSAADRYSYGYTF.

The chain combines TRBV30 with TRBJ2-1; 13 nucleotides agree with TRBD2. Trimming cost V 3 bases and J 8 bases; bases outside gene matches: 7. This CDR3 region has 15 residues. The V gene's germline CDR1 is GTSNPN and CDR2 SVGIG (reference sequence). CDR3 sequence: CAWSSGLAGAHEQFF. The CDR3, as DNA: TGTGCCTGGAGCTCCGGACTAGCGGGGGCCCATGAGCAGTTCTTC. The full variable domain, completed using reference TRBV30 and TRBJ2-1, is SQTIHQWPATLVQPVGSPLSLECTVEGTSNPNLYWYRQAAGRGLQLLFYSVGIGQISSEVPQNLSASRPQDRQFILSSKKLLLSDSGFYLCAWSSGLAGAHEQFFGPGTRLTVL.

This clone showed up just a few times. CDR3 loop: CASSASGGAKNIQYF. The CDR3 DNA is TGTGCCAGCAGTGCTAGCGGGGGAGCCAAAAACATTCAGTACTTC. The chain joins TRBV2 to TRBJ2-4, with 10 nucleotides matching TRBD2. J gave up 0 bases and V 4 bases, and 0 bases lay outside the gene matches. Germline-derived CDR1 and CDR2 are SNHLY and FYNNEI. The CDR3 loop spans 15 amino acids. Using reference TRBV2 and TRBJ2-4 for the parts outside the CDR3, the full variable domain is EPEVTQTPSHQVTQMGQEVILRCVPISNHLYFYWYRQILGQKVEFLVSFYNNEISEKSEIFDDQFSVERPDGSNFTLKIRSTKLEDSAMYFCASSASGGAKNIQYFGAGTRLSVL.

This clone was counted between two and nine times. The chain has TRBV2 and TRBJ2-6, with D perhaps matching TRBD1 (5 bases). The V end lost 8 bases, the J end lost 1 base, and 12 bases lay between the germline ends. In germline, CDR1 is SNHLY, CDR2 FYNNEI. CDR3 length: 15 amino acids. The CDR3 loop is CASHPAGSGANVLTF. The CDR3 DNA is TGTGCCAGCCACCCGGCAGGGTCTGGGGCCAACGTCCTGACTTTC.

J is TRBJ2-5 and V is TRBV9; tentative D call: TRBD2 (5 bases). Germline values: CDR1 SGDLS, CDR2 YYNGEE. The CDR3 sequence is 15 residues long. Trimming removed 6 bases at V and 0 bases at J, with 15 bases between. The CDR3 protein is CASTPRADYQETQYF. CDR3 sequence (DNA): TGTGCCAGCACCCCTAGGGCGGACTACCAAGAGACCCAGTACTTC.

This clone was found once. The chain links TRBV6-2 or TRBV6-3 to TRBJ2-7; 12 bases align to TRBD2. Trimming took 2 bases from V and 4 from J; bases not matched to a gene: 15. The CDR3 contains 19 residues. Germline CDR1 reads MNHEY; CDR2 reads SVGEGT. CDR3 bases: TGTGCCAGCAGTTACAGTAGAGGGCTAGCGGGGGGGCCGGGATACGAGCAGTACTTC. This encodes CASSYSRGLAGGPGYEQYF.

This clone showed up just a few times. The genes are TRBV4-3 and TRBJ2-1, with D possibly TRBD1 on 6 matching bases. Trimming left V 4 bases short and J 15 bases short, with 19 bases between. Germline assignment: CDR1 LGHNA and CDR2 YSLEER. The CDR3 spans 13 residues. CDR3 DNA sequence: TGCGCCAGCAGCCCGATGGGTACAGGGATCTTGTTCTTC. It codes for CASSPMGTGILFF.

The rearrangement joins TRBV2 to TRBJ1-4; 7 bases are a match to TRBD1. This CDR3 spans 15 amino acids. The germline V gene encodes CDR1 SNHLY and CDR2 FYNNEI. V lost 6 bases and J lost 5; bases outside the gene matches: 9. The chain's CDR3 is CASSSIGTANEKLFF. The CDR3 DNA reads TGTGCCAGCAGCTCTATCGGGACAGCAAATGAAAAACTGTTTTTT. The variable domain in full, with the rest retrieved from reference TRBV2 and TRBJ1-4, is EPEVTQTPSHQVTQMGQEVILRCVPISNHLYFYWYRQILGQKVEFLVSFYNNEISEKSEIFDDQFSVERPDGSNFTLKIRSTKLEDSAMYFCASSSIGTANEKLFFGSGTQLSVL.

The V gene is TRBV28, the J gene TRBJ2-7, with D tentatively TRBD2 (6 bases). Trimming removed 3 bases at V and 3 bases at J, with 15 bases between. The germline V gene has CDR1 MDHEN and CDR2 SYDVKM. The CDR3 runs to 15 residues. The CDR3, as DNA: TGTGCCAGCAGTTTTCCCGCGGGACTCCTCTACGAGCAGTACTTC. It specifies CASSFPAGLLYEQYF.

The rearrangement joins TRBV10-2 to TRBJ2-5; the match to TRBD1 covers 8 bases. The germline V gene encodes CDR1 WSHSY and CDR2 SAAADI. The junction had 5 bases not matched to a gene; V was cut back by 6 bases and J by 5 bases. CDR3 length: 13 amino acids. CDR3 nucleotides: TGCGCCAGCAGGGAGACAGGGGCTGAGACCCAGTACTTC. This gives the protein CASRETGAETQYF.

This chain links TRBV5-1 with TRBJ1-1, with no clear D. Trimming left V 4 bases short and J 3 bases short, with 13 bases between. CDR1 SGHRS and CDR2 YFSETQ come from the germline V gene. CDR3 length: 14 amino acids. The CDR3 region has the DNA TGCGCCAGCAGCACCCAGACCGGGGACACTGAAGCTTTCTTT. Translated: CASSTQTGDTEAFF.

By share of the sample, this clone is medium-sized. Other DNA sequences in this sample translate to the same CDR3. The chain uses TRBV27 and TRBJ2-1; a weak D match, TRBD2 (6 bases). CDR1 and CDR2 (germline): MNHEY, SMNVEV (reference sequence). This CDR3 is 14 amino acids long. V lost 4 bases and J 5 bases, leaving 12 bases between the germline ends. DNA for the CDR3: TGTGCCAGCAGTTGGGGAGGCGTCGACAATGAGCAGTTCTTC. Encoded protein: CASSWGGVDNEQFF.

This rearrangement joins TRBV3-1 (or the pseudogene TRBV3-2) to TRBJ1-3, with D perhaps TRBD1 (5 bases). The CDR3 spans 15 residues. The germline V and J ends were trimmed by 0 bases and 4 bases, with 10 bases remaining between them. Germline V gives CDR1 LGHDT, CDR2 YNNKEL (reference sequence). The CDR3 coding sequence is TGTGCCAGCAGCCAAGACAGGGTTGACGGAAACACCATATATTTT. This codes for CASSQDRVDGNTIYF.

The chain links TRBV6-6 to TRBJ1-5; TRBD1 matches at 8 bases. CDR1 and CDR2 (germline): MNHNY, SVGAGI (reference sequence). The CDR3 extends over 16 amino acids. The V and J ends lost 0 bases and 4 bases, in that order; junction bases with no gene match: 5. The CDR3 spells CASSYSAGGGNQPQHF. The CDR3 DNA sequence: TGTGCCAGCAGTTACTCAGCAGGGGGCGGAAATCAGCCCCAGCATTTT.

This clone was recorded a few times. V gene TRBV12-5 combines with J gene TRBJ2-2; a possible D gene is TRBD2 (5 bases). Between the trimmed V and J ends, which lost 6 bases and 1 base, there was a span of 12 bases. Per germline, CDR1 LGHNT and CDR2 FRNRAP. This CDR3 comprises 15 residues. CDR3: CASGSDAGNTGELFF. The CDR3 bases are TGTGCTAGTGGCTCGGATGCGGGGAACACCGGGGAGCTGTTTTTT.

The chain joins TRBV7-2 to TRBJ2-4; D gene uncertain. Germline loops: CDR1 SGHTA, CDR2 FQGNSA. The CDR3 contains 13 residues. V was shortened by 8 bases and J by 6 bases, with 14 bases between the two germline ends. The CDR3 loop reads CASRTAAGNIQYF. CDR3 DNA: TGTGCCAGCCGTACCGCTGCCGGAAACATTCAGTACTTC. Supplemented by reference TRBV7-2 and TRBJ2-4, the full variable domain reads GAGVSQSPSNKVTEKGKDVELRCDPISGHTALYWYRQSLGQGLEFLIYFQGNSAPDKSGLPSDRFSAERTGGSVSTLTIQRTQQEDSAVYLCASRTAAGNIQYFGAGTRLSVL.

This clone occurred a few times. The rearrangement uses TRBV7-8 and TRBJ2-7, with D possibly matching TRBD1 (6 bases). CDR1 is SGHVS, CDR2 FQNEAQ, per germline. V gave up 5 bases and J gave up 6 bases, with 17 bases separating them. The CDR3 is made up of 14 amino acids. Here the CDR3 reads CASSLGTKAVEQYF. The CDR3 DNA reads TGTGCCAGCAGCCTAGGGACAAAGGCCGTCGAGCAGTACTTC.

This clone came up a few times. The V and J genes are TRBV27 and TRBJ1-2, with 7 bases identical to TRBD1. Per the germline V gene, CDR1 is MNHEY and CDR2 is SMNVEV (reference sequence). This CDR3 is 15 amino acids long. The CDR3 DNA follows: TGTGCAACACGAGGGGGCGGAGAACTTAACTATGGCTACACCTTC. Its translation is CATRGGGELNYGYTF.

The genes are TRBV19 and TRBJ2-1, with 9 positions matching TRBD2. With 4 bases clipped from V and 2 bases from J, the junction kept 6 bases outside the gene matches. Germline V gene lookup returns CDR1 LNHDA and CDR2 SQIVND (reference sequence). This CDR3 contains 16 residues. The CDR3 region has the DNA TGTGCCAGTAGTAGCGGGGGGGCCGAGGCCTACAATGAGCAGTTCTTC. Its protein is CASSSGGAEAYNEQFF.

The chain has TRBV11-2 and TRBJ1-4, with D possibly being TRBD1 (6 bases). V was clipped by 5 bases and J by 6 bases, with 16 bases between them. Per the germline V gene, CDR1 is SGHAT and CDR2 is FQNNGV. This CDR3 spans 15 amino acids. The CDR3 is CASSPRRGGDEKLFF. CDR3 nucleotides: TGTGCCAGCAGCCCCAGGAGGGGGGGGGATGAAAAACTGTTTTTT.

Concerning this clone: At one end the junction does not follow the germline gene, possibly because of a read error. The chain carries TRBV4-1 and TRBJ1-2; D is perhaps TRBD1 (5 bases). Germline V gene lookup returns CDR1 MGHRA and CDR2 YSYEKL. This CDR3 is built from 15 residues. The CDR3 bases are TGCGCCAGCAGCCCGCTGTCCAGGGCTAATTATGGCTACACCTTC. This translates into CASSPLSRANYGYTF.